This entry describes one T cell receptor (beta chain). Antigen specificity is unknown. This sample was taken from a study of T cell responses to AZD1222 COVID-19 vaccine. In germline, CDR1 is SQVTM, CDR2 ANQGSEA. The CDR3 loop spans 14 amino acids. V was clipped by 4 bases and J by 1 base; unmatched bases: 6. Study-wide points: Repertoires were collected only later (after the peak T cell response had occurred).

Some clones are missing from TCRdb's copy, which holds only in-frame ones; the method was immunoSEQ multiplex PCR. The sample has 120,000 or so clones, 92% seen once. The TCR comes from an adult in good health. The chain carries TRBV29-1 and TRBJ2-7; TRBD1 matches 8 bases. The sample was peripheral blood, taken on day 0 of AZD1222 vaccination. The CDR3 region is CSVVGQVISYEQYF. CDR3 coding DNA: TGCAGCGTTGTGGGACAGGTTATTTCCTACGAGCAGTACTTC.